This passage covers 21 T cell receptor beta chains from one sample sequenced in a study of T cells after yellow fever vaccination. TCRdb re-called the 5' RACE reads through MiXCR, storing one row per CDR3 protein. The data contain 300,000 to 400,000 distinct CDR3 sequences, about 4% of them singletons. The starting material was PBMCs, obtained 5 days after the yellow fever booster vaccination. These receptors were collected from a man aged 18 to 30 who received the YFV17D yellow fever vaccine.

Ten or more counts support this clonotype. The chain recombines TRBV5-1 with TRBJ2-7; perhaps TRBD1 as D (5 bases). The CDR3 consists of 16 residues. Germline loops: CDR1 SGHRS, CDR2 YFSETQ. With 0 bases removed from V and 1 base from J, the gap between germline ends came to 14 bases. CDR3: CASSLAGGRVSYEQYF. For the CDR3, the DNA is TGCGCCAGCAGCTTGGCCGGTGGCAGGGTGTCCTACGAGCAGTACTTC.

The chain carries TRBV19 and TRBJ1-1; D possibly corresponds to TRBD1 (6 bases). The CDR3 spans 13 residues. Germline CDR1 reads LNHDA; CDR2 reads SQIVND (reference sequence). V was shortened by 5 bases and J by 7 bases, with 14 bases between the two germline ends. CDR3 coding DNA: TGTGCCAGTAGTGGGCAGGGGACTCGTGAAGCTTTCTTT. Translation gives CASSGQGTREAFF.

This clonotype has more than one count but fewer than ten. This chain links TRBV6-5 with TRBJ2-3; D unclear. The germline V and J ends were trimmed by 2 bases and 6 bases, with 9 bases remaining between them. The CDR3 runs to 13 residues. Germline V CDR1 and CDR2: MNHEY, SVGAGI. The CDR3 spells CASSYGPADTQYF. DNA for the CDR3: TGTGCCAGCAGTTACGGGCCTGCCGATACGCAGTATTTT.

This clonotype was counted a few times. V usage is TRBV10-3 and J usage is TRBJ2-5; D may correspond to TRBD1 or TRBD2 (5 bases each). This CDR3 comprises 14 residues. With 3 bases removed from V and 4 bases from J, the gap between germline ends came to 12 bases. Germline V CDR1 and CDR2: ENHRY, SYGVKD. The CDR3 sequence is CAISDPGPRETQYF. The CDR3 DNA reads TGTGCCATCAGTGATCCGGGGCCGAGAGAGACCCAGTACTTC.

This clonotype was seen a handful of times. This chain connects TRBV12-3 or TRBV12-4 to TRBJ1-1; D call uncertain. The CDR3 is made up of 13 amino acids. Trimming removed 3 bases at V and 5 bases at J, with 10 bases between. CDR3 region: CASSLNADTEAFF. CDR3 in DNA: TGTGCCAGCAGTTTGAATGCAGATACTGAAGCTTTCTTT.

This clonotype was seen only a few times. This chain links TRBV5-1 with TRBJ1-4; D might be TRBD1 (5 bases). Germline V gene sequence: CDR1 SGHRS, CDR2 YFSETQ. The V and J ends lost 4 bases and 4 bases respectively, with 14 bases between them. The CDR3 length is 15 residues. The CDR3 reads CASSRGTPNNEKLFF. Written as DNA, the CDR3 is TGCGCCAGCAGCCGAGGGACTCCAAATAATGAAAAACTGTTTTTT.

CDR3 protein: CASSLGIAAFF. DNA of the CDR3: TGTGCCAGCAGCCTGGGGATCGCGGCTTTCTTT. The V and J genes are TRBV5-6 and TRBJ1-1; D not certain. V was cut by 4 bases and J by 11 bases, with 12 bases left in between. The germline V gene has CDR1 SGHDT and CDR2 YYEEEE. The length of the CDR3 is 11 residues.

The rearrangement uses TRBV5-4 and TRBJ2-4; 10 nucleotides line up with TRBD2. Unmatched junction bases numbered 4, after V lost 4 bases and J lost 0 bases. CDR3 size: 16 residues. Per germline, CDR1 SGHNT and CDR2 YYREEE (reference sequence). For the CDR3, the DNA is TGTGCCAGCAGCCTCGGACTAGCGGTAGCCAAAAACATTCAGTACTTC. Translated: CASSLGLAVAKNIQYF. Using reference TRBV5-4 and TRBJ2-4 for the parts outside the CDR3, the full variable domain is ETGVTQSPTHLIKTRGQQVTLRCSSQSGHNTVSWYQQALGQGPQFIFQYYREEENGRGNFPPRFSGLQFPNYSSELNVNALELDDSALYLCASSLGLAVAKNIQYFGAGTRLSVL.

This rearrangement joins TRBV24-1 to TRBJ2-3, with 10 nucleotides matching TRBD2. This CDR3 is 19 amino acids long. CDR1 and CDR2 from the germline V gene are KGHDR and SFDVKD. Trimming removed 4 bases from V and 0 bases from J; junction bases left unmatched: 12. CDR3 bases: TGTGCCACCAGTGACCCACTAGCGGGGAAACCTATCAGCACAGATACGCAGTATTTT. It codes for CATSDPLAGKPISTDTQYF.

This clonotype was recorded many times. Here the CDR3 DNA reads TGTGCCAGCAGTTCGGTGGCGGGAGAGACCCAGTACTTC. Amino acid sequence: CASSSVAGETQYF. The gene calls are TRBV7-7 and TRBJ2-5, with a possible D match to TRBD2 (5 bases). This CDR3 contains 13 residues. From germline, CDR1 is SSHAT and CDR2 FNYEAQ (reference sequence). Trimming stripped 6 bases from V and 4 bases from J, with 12 bases between. Complete variable domain (other parts from reference TRBV7-7 and TRBJ2-5): GAGVSQSPRYKVTKRGQDVTLRCDPISSHATLYWYQQALGQGPEFLTYFNYEAQPDKSGLPSDRFSAERPEGSISTLTIQRTEQRDSAMYRCASSSVAGETQYFGPGTRLLVL.

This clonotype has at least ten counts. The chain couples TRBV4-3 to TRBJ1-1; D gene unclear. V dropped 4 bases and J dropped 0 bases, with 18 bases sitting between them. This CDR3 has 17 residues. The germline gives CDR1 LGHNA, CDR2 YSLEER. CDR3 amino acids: CASSLQVGQIMNTEAFF. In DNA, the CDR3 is TGCGCCAGCAGCCTCCAGGTTGGCCAGATAATGAACACTGAAGCTTTCTTT.

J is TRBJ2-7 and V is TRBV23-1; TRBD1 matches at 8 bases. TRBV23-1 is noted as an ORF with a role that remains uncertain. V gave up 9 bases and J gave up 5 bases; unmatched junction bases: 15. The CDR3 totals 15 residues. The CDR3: CARQGGAGPHHEQYV. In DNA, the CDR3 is TGCGCCAGACAGGGGGGAGCGGGTCCCCATCACGAGCAGTACGTC.

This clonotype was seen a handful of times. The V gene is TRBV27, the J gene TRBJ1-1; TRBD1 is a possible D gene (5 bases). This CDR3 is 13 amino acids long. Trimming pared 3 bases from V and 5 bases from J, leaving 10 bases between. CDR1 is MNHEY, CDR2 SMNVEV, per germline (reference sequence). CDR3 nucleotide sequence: TGTGCCAGCAGTTTCTCGGGGGTGACTGAAGCTTTCTTT. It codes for CASSFSGVTEAFF.

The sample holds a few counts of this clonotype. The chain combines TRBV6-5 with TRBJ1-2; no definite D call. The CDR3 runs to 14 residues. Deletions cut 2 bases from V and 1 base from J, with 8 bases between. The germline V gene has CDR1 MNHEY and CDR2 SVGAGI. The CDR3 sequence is CASSYRGVNYGYTF. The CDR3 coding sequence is TGTGCCAGCAGTTACCGAGGAGTTAACTATGGCTACACCTTC.

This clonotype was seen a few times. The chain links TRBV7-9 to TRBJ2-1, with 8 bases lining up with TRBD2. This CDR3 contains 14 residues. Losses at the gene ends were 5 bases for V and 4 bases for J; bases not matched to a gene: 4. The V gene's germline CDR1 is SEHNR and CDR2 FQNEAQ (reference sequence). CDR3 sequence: CASSPGTRYNEQFF. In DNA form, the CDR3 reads TGTGCCAGCAGCCCCGGGACTAGGTACAATGAGCAGTTCTTC.

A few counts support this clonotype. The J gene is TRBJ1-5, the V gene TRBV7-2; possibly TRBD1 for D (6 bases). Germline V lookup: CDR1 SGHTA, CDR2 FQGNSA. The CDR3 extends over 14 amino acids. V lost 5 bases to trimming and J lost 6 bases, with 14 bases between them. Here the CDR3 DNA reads TGTGCCAGCAGCCCAACAGGGTTCTTTCAGCCCCAGCATTTT. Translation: CASSPTGFFQPQHF. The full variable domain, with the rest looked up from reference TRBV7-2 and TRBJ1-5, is GAGVSQSPSNKVTEKGKDVELRCDPISGHTALYWYRQSLGQGLEFLIYFQGNSAPDKSGLPSDRFSAERTGGSVSTLTIQRTQQEDSAVYLCASSPTGFFQPQHFGDGTRLSIL.

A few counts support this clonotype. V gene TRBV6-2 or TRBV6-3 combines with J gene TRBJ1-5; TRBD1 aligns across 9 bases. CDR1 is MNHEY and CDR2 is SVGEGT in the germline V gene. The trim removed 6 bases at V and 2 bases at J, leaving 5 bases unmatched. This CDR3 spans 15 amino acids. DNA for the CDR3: TGTGCCAGCAGGAACCGGGACAGGGGCAATCAGCCCCAGCATTTT. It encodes CASRNRDRGNQPQHF.

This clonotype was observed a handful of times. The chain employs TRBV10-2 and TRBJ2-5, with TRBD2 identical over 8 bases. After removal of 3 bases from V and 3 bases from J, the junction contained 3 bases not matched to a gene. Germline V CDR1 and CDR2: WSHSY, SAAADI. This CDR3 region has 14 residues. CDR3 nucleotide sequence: TGCGCCAGCAGTGAACTAGCGGAAAAAGAGACCCAGTACTTC. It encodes CASSELAEKETQYF.

In nucleotides, the CDR3 is TGTGCCAGCAGTGCCCGGATTAGCACAGATACGCAGTATTTT. Encoded protein: CASSARISTDTQYF. The J gene is TRBJ2-3, the V gene TRBV6-4; D is ambiguous. Between the trimmed V and J ends, which lost 4 bases and 0 bases, there was a span of 8 bases. Germline lookup yields CDR1 MRHNA and CDR2 SNTAGT. The CDR3 loop spans 14 amino acids.

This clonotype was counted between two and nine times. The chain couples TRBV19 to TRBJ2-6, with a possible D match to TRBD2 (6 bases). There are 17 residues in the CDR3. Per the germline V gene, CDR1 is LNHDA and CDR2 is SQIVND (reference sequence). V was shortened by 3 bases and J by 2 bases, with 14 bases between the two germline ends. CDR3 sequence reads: CASSMEGLGPGANVLTF. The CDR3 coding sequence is TGTGCCAGTAGTATGGAGGGGTTAGGGCCTGGGGCCAACGTCCTGACTTTC.

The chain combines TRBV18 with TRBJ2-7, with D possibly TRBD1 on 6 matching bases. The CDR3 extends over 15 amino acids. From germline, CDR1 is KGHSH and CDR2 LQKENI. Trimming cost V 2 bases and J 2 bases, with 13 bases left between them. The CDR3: CASSPGTRAAYEQYF. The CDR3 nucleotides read TGTGCCAGCTCACCAGGGACACGGGCCGCCTACGAGCAGTACTTC.